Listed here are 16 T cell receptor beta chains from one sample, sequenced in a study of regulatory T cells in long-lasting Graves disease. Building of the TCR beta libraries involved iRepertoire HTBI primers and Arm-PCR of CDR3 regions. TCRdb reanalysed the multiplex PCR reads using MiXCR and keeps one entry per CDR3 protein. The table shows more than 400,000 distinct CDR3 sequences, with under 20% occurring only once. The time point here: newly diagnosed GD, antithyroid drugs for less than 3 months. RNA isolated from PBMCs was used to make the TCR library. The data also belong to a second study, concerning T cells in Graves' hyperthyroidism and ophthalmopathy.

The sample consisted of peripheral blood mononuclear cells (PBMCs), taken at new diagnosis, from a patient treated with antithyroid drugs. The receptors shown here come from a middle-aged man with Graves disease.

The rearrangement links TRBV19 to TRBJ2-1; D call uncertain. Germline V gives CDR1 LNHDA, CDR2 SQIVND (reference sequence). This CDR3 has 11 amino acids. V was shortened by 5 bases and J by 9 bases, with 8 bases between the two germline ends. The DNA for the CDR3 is TGTGCCAGTAGTTTACTTCCTGAGCAGTTCTTC. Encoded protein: CASSLLPEQFF. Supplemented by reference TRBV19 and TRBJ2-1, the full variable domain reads DGGITQSPKYLFRKEGQNVTLSCEQNLNHDAMYWYRQDPGQGLRLIYYSQIVNDFQKGDIAEGYSVSREKKESFPLTVTSAQKNPTAFYLCASSLLPEQFFGPGTRLTVL.

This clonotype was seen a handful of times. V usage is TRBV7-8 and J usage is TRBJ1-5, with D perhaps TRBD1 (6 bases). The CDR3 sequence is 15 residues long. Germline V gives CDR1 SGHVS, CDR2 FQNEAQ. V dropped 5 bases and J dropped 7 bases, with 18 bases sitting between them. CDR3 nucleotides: TGTGCCAGCAGCCCCGGGGGGGCAGGACACCAGCCCCAGCATTTT. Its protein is CASSPGGAGHQPQHF.

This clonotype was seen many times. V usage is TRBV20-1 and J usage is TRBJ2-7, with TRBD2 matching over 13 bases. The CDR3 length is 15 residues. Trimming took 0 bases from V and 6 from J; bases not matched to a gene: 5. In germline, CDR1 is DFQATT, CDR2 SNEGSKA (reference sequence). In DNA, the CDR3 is TGCAGTGCTAGAGATAGGACTAGCGGGAGACTCGAGCAGTACTTC. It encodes CSARDRTSGRLEQYF.

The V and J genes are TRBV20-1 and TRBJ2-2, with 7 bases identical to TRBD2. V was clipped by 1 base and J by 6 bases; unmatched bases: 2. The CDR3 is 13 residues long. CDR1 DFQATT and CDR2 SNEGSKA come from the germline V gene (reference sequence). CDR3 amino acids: CSARGAGSGELFF. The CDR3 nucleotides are TGCAGTGCTAGAGGAGCGGGATCCGGGGAGCTGTTTTTT.

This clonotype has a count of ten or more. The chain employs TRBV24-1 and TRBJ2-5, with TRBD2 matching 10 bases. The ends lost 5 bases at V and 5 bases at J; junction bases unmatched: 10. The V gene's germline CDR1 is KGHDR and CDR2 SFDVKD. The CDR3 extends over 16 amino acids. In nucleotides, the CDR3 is TGTGCCACCAGTGCTCGTTCCTTTAGCGGGAGGGAGACCCAGTACTTC. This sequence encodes CATSARSFSGRETQYF.

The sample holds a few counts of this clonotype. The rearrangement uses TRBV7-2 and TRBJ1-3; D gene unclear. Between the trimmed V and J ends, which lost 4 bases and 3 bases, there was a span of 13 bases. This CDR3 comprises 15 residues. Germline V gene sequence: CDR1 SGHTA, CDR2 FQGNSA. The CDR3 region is CASSYGPKIGNTIYF. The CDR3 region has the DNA TGTGCCAGCAGCTACGGACCGAAAATTGGAAACACCATATATTTT.

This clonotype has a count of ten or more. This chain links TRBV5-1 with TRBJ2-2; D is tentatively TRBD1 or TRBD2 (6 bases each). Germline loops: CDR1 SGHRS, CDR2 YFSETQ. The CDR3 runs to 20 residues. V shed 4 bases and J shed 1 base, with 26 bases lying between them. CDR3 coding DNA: TGCGCCAGCAGCCTAACATGGGGGGCCAGAGCCGCAATGAACACCGGGGAGCTGTTTTTT. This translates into CASSLTWGARAAMNTGELFF.

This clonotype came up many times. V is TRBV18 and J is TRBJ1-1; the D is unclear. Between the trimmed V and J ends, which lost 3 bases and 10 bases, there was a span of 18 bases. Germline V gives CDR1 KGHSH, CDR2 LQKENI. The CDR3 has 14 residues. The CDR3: CASSPLETPEGAFF. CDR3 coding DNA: TGTGCCAGCTCACCCCTAGAAACGCCTGAGGGAGCTTTCTTT.

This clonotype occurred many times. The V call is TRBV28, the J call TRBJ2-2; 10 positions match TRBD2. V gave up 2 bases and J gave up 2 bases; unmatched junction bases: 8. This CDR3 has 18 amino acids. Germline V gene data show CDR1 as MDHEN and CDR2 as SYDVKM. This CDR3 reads CASSLGLAGVDNTGELFF. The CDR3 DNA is TGTGCCAGCAGTTTAGGGCTAGCGGGAGTCGATAACACCGGGGAGCTGTTTTTT.

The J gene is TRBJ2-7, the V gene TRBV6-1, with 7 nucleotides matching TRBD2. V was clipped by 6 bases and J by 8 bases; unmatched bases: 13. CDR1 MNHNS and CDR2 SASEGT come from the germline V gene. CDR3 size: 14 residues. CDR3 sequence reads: CASRPPGPGGKQYF. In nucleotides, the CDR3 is TGTGCCAGCAGACCCCCGGGACCGGGAGGCAAGCAGTACTTC.

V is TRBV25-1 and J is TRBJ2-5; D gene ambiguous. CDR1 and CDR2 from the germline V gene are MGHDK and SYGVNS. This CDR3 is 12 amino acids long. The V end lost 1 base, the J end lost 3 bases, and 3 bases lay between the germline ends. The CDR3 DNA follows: TGTGCCAGCAGTGAATTGGAAGAGACCCAGTACTTC. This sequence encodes CASSELEETQYF.

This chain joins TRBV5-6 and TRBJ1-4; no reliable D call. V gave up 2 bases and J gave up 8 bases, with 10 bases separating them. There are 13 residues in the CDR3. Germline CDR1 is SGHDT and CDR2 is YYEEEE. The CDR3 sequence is CASSFGVPEKLFF. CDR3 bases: TGTGCCAGCAGCTTCGGCGTTCCCGAAAAACTGTTTTTT. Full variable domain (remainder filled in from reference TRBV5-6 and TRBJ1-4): DAGVTQSPTHLIKTRGQQVTLRCSPKSGHDTVSWYQQALGQGPQFIFQYYEEEERQRGNFPDRFSGHQFPNYSSELNVNALLLGDSALYLCASSFGVPEKLFFGSGTQLSVL.

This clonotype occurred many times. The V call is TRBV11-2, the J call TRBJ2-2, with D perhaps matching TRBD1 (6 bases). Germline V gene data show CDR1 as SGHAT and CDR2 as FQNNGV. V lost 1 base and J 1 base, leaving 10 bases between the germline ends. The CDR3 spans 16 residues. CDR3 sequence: CASSLGHRVNTGELFF. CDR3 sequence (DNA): TGTGCCAGCAGCTTAGGCCACAGGGTGAACACCGGGGAGCTGTTTTTT.

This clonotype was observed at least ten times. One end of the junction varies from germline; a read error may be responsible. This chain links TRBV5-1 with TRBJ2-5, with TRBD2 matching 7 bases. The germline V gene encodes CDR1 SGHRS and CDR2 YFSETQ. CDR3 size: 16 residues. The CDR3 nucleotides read TGTGCCAGCAGCTTGGACGGTAGCGGGCTCCAAGAGACCCAGTACTTC. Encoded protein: CASSLDGSGLQETQYF.

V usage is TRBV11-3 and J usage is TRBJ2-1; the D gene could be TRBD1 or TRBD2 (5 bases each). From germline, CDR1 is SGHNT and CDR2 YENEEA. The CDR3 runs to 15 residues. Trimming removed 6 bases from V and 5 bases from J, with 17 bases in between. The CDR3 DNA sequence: TGTGCCAGCAGAGTGGAGGCCGGGGCTAACAATGAGCAGTTCTTC. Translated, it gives CASRVEAGANNEQFF.

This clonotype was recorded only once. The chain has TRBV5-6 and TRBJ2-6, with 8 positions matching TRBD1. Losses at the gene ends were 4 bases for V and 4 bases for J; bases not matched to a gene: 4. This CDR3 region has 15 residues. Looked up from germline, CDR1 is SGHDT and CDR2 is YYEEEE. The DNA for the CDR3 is TGTGCCAGCAGCACGACAGGGGACGGGGCCAACGTCCTGACTTTC. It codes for CASSTTGDGANVLTF.